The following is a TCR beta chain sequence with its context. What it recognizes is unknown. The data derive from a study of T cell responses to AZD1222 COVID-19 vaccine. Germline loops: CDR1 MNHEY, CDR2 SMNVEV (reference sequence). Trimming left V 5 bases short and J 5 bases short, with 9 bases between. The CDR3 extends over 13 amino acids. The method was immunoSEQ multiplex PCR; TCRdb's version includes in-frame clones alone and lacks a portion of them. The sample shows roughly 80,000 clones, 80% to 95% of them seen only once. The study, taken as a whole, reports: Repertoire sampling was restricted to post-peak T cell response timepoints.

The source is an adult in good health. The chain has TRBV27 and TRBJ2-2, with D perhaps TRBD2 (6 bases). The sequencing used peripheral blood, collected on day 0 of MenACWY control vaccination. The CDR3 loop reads CASSIGGTGELFF. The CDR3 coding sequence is TGTGCCAGCAGTATCGGGGGTACCGGGGAGCTGTTTTTT.